The 20 T cell receptor beta chains listed next were all sequenced from one sample in a study of response to subunit inactivated influenza vaccine (dated by TCRdb to between 2017 and 2018). Receptor libraries were prepared by RT-PCR. The data were produced on an Illumina HiSeq 2500. Through fastp at Q25 and MiXCR, TCRdb rebuilt clones from the public reads, retaining in-frame beta chains. CDR3 protein duplicates are merged, each entry listing the most common genes and DNA. The sample table lists 450,000 to 700,000 distinct CDR3 sequences, 14% of them with a count of one. The ten largest make up roughly 10% of the sample. This specimen was PBMCs from blood, taken 11 to 12 days after vaccination. Receptors originate from a man between 50 and 59 years old who received an inactivated influenza vaccine. Donor details come from another sample of the same person, matched by shared clones.

This sequence joins TRBV30 and TRBJ2-3; D unresolved. Germline-derived CDR1 and CDR2 are GTSNPN and SVGIG (reference sequence). The CDR3 length is 15 residues. Trimming removed 0 bases from V and 4 bases from J, with 14 bases in between. The DNA for the CDR3 is TGTGCCTGGAGTGTACGGTGGGGATTCTCAGATACGCAGTATTTT. Amino acids: CAWSVRWGFSDTQYF.

This clonotype was seen at least ten times. The CDR3 DNA reads as TGCGCCAGCAGCCAACAAGCGGGGGGGTACGAGCAGTACTTC. Translation gives CASSQQAGGYEQYF. The chain uses TRBV4-3 and TRBJ2-7; 10 bases map to TRBD2. V shed 2 bases, J shed 4 bases, and the junction held 2 bases outside the gene matches. The CDR3 runs 14 residues. Germline CDR1 and CDR2: LGHNA and YSLEER.

The rearrangement joins TRBV7-9 to TRBJ2-7; D may correspond to TRBD1 or TRBD2 (6 bases each). This CDR3 spans 13 amino acids. Germline CDR1 SEHNR, CDR2 FQNEAQ (reference sequence). V gave up 2 bases and J gave up 5 bases, with 10 bases separating them. The chain's CDR3 is CASSLRGRNEQYF. For the CDR3, the DNA is TGTGCCAGCAGCTTACGGGGGCGAAACGAGCAGTACTTC.

The chain couples TRBV5-1 to TRBJ2-1; D not certain. Trimming removed 4 bases from V and 3 bases from J, with 14 bases in between. The CDR3 is made up of 15 amino acids. CDR1 and CDR2 (germline): SGHRS, YFSETQ. The CDR3 spells CASSVAMDVYNEQFF. The CDR3, as DNA: TGCGCCAGCAGCGTCGCTATGGACGTCTACAATGAGCAGTTCTTC.

The rearrangement uses TRBV6-6 and TRBJ2-7, with a weak D call TRBD2 (6 bases). The V gene's germline CDR1 is MNHNY and CDR2 SVGAGI (reference sequence). Trimming pared 7 bases from V and 2 bases from J, leaving 12 bases between. The CDR3 contains 13 residues. The CDR3 DNA is TGTGCCAGCAACCGGGACTGGGCCTACGAGCAGTACTTC. This gives the protein CASNRDWAYEQYF.

This clonotype was detected only a few times. The rearrangement links TRBV6-2 or TRBV6-3 to TRBJ2-2, with no clear D. V lost 4 bases, J lost 5 bases, and 8 bases lay in between. This CDR3 comprises 13 residues. Germline CDR1 is MNHEY and CDR2 is SVGEGT. The CDR3 region has the DNA TGTGCCAGCAGTTTTACACTAACCGGGGAGCTGTTTTTT. This sequence encodes CASSFTLTGELFF.

In DNA form, the CDR3 reads TGCGCCAGCAGCGCGTATCCCCCCTACGAGCAGTACTTC. This gives the protein CASSAYPPYEQYF. V is TRBV5-1 and J is TRBJ2-7; the D is unclear. The CDR3 spans 13 residues. V was trimmed by 4 bases and J by 2 bases, leaving 10 bases between them. Germline CDR1 is SGHRS and CDR2 is YFSETQ.

This clonotype was seen once. V gene TRBV28 combines with J gene TRBJ2-3; D tentatively reads TRBD1 or TRBD2 (5 bases each). The germline CDR1 and CDR2 sequences are MDHEN and SYDVKM. This CDR3 region has 16 residues. V lost 4 bases and J 5 bases, leaving 19 bases between the germline ends. The CDR3 DNA sequence: TGTGCCAGCAGTTCGATGATGGGGGTAGGAAAAGATACGCAGTATTTT. Protein: CASSSMMGVGKDTQYF.

The rearrangement uses TRBV6-2 or TRBV6-3 and TRBJ2-7, with 9 bases fitting TRBD1. CDR3 length equals 15 residues. Germline CDR1 and CDR2: MNHEY and SVGEGT. V trimming: 3 bases; J trimming: 6 bases; junction bases outside the gene matches: 9. The CDR3 sequence: CASSYSGTGRPEQYF. The CDR3 nucleotides are TGTGCCAGCAGTTATTCCGGGACAGGGAGGCCCGAGCAGTACTTC.

The sample holds a few counts of this clonotype. In DNA, the CDR3 is TGTGCCAGCAGCCACCCGTCCGGGACCCAGTACTTC. Encoded protein: CASSHPSGTQYF. This chain connects TRBV14 to TRBJ2-5; D call uncertain. CDR1 and CDR2 from the germline V gene are SGHDN and FVKESK. V shed 3 bases and J shed 7 bases, with 9 bases lying between them. CDR3 length equals 12 residues.

The sample holds a few counts of this clonotype. The chain uses TRBV29-1 and TRBJ1-4, with D perhaps matching TRBD1 (6 bases). Trimming removed 4 bases at V and 2 bases at J, with 11 bases between. The CDR3 has 14 residues. Germline CDR1 is SQVTM and CDR2 is ANQGSEA. Here the CDR3 DNA reads TGCAGCGTTGTGGGGGGCAACACTAATGAAAAACTGTTTTTT. It translates to CSVVGGNTNEKLFF.

This clonotype was observed a few times. The chain uses TRBV29-1 and TRBJ2-2; 7 nucleotides agree with TRBD1. CDR1 is SQVTM, CDR2 ANQGSEA, per germline. The CDR3 totals 15 residues. J was trimmed by 3 bases and V by 6 bases; bases with no gene match: 10. CDR3 sequence: CSVVVQGTYTGELFF. CDR3 nucleotides: TGCAGCGTGGTGGTACAGGGGACCTACACCGGGGAGCTGTTTTTT.

There are a few counts of this clonotype. The chain has TRBV7-9 and TRBJ2-7; possibly TRBD2 for D (6 bases). The CDR3 covers 13 residues. Looked up from germline, CDR1 is SEHNR and CDR2 is FQNEAQ (reference sequence). Trimming left V 8 bases short and J 4 bases short, with 15 bases between. CDR3 nucleotides: TGTGCCAGCGGCGGGGACCTCGGATACGAGCAGTACTTC. This translates into CASGGDLGYEQYF.

The chain recombines TRBV29-1 with TRBJ1-1; D unresolved. Germline V gene lookup returns CDR1 SQVTM and CDR2 ANQGSEA. The V and J ends lost 6 bases and 0 bases respectively, with 5 bases between them. The length of the CDR3 is 11 residues. The CDR3 DNA follows: TGCAGCGTGACGCTGAACACTGAAGCTTTCTTT. Translating it yields CSVTLNTEAFF. Drawing the rest from reference TRBV29-1 and TRBJ1-1, the complete variable domain is SAVISQKPSRDICQRGTSLTIQCQVDSQVTMMFWYRQQPGQSLTLIATANQGSEATYESGFVIDKFPISRPNLTFSTLTVSNMSPEDSSIYLCSVTLNTEAFFGQGTRLTVV.

The V and J genes are TRBV9 and TRBJ2-3; 14 positions agree with TRBD2. CDR1 and CDR2 from the germline V gene are SGDLS and YYNGEE. V was pared by 6 bases and J by 6 bases, with 9 bases of the junction left unmatched. CDR3 length: 16 amino acids. The CDR3 loop reads CASNRGLAGVEDTQYF. In nucleotides, the CDR3 is TGTGCCAGCAACAGGGGACTAGCGGGAGTAGAGGATACGCAGTATTTT.

The chain has TRBV12-3 or TRBV12-4 and TRBJ1-5; TRBD1 matches 9 bases. Trimming removed 8 bases from V and 7 bases from J; junction bases left unmatched: 6. The CDR3 loop spans 13 amino acids. CDR3 amino acids: CASGQGIIQPQHF. DNA of the CDR3: TGTGCCAGCGGACAGGGGATAATCCAGCCCCAGCATTTT.

This clonotype was seen more than once but under ten times. The J gene is TRBJ1-4, the V gene TRBV4-3; D remains ambiguous. The V gene's germline CDR1 is LGHNA and CDR2 YSLEER. V was cut by 0 bases and J by 4 bases, with 12 bases left in between. This CDR3 spans 16 amino acids. The chain's CDR3 is CASSQDLRRVNEKLFF. The DNA for the CDR3 is TGCGCCAGCAGCCAAGATCTTCGTAGGGTTAATGAAAAACTGTTTTTT.

The rearrangement joins TRBV20-1 to TRBJ2-7; 8 bases align to TRBD2. V gave up 0 bases and J gave up 5 bases; unmatched junction bases: 12. The CDR3 is made up of 16 amino acids. The germline V gene encodes CDR1 DFQATT and CDR2 SNEGSKA (reference sequence). CDR3 loop: CSARDPQAGVFHEQYF. The CDR3 DNA is TGCAGTGCTAGAGACCCCCAAGCGGGAGTTTTCCACGAGCAGTACTTC.

This clonotype has only a few counts. The chain has TRBV20-1 and TRBJ1-2, with TRBD1 matching over 8 bases. Trimming cost V 5 bases and J 4 bases; bases outside gene matches: 9. Germline-derived CDR1 and CDR2 are DFQATT and SNEGSKA (reference sequence). The CDR3 contains 14 residues. CDR3 residues: CSALPDRDLYGYTF. In nucleotides, the CDR3 is TGCAGTGCTCTCCCGGACAGGGACCTCTATGGCTACACCTTC.

The V and J genes are TRBV2 and TRBJ1-5, with D possibly being TRBD1 (5 bases). This CDR3 has 16 amino acids. Per the germline V gene, CDR1 is SNHLY and CDR2 is FYNNEI. V gave up 6 bases and J gave up 1 base, with 16 bases separating them. The CDR3 DNA reads TGTGCCAGCAGGGGGGACCGCCGCGGCAGCAATCAGCCCCAGCATTTT. It translates to CASRGDRRGSNQPQHF. Full variable domain (missing parts from reference TRBV2 and TRBJ1-5): EPEVTQTPSHQVTQMGQEVILRCVPISNHLYFYWYRQILGQKVEFLVSFYNNEISEKSEIFDDQFSVERPDGSNFTLKIRSTKLEDSAMYFCASRGDRRGSNQPQHFGDGTRLSIL.